The T cell receptor beta chain described here comes from a study of blood T cell repertoires in COVID-19. Study background: Sources were T cells, B-cell-depleted T cells, or PBMCs; the material itself was cDNA or gDNA.

Trimming took 6 bases from V and 7 from J, leaving 18 bases between them. Germline lookup yields CDR1 SGHAT and CDR2 FQNNGV. The CDR3 consists of 14 residues. In the authors' methods: Reference gene primer amplification yielded estimated nucleated cell counts. TCRdb's table, derived via immunoSEQ multiplex PCR, lists solely in-frame clones and lacks some. V and J calls and clone size come straight from that table; D and trimming were deduced from the DNA. The sample lists hundreds of thousands of clones; 75% to 90% were seen once. A single count supports this clone. This chain joins TRBV11-2 and TRBJ1-1; D is ambiguous. The TCR comes from a woman between 70 and 85 years old with active or convalescent COVID-19. What was sequenced was peripheral blood. DNA of the CDR3: TGTGCCAGCAGAGGGTTCCGGTCGGGAGTTGAAGCTTTCTTT. Its translation: CASRGFRSGVEAFF.